This T cell receptor (beta chain) was profiled in a study of OX40 agonist ivuxolimab in advanced cancers. Overall study findings and caveats: Clonal expansion from baseline to week 6 occurred in both CD4+ and CD8+ T cells.

Trimming removed 4 bases from V and 0 bases from J, with 6 bases in between. The CDR3 runs 13 residues. CDR1 and CDR2 from the germline V gene are MGHRA and YSYEKL. Assay used: immunoSEQ multiplex PCR; TCRdb lists only in-frame clones, some missing. The table shows about 78,000 clones, with almost 95% occurring only once. As for this clone: The antigen remains unidentified.

This chain links TRBV4-1 with TRBJ1-1; no definite D call. This specimen consisted of CD4+ or CD8+ T cells sorted from blood, obtained in a trial of the OX40 agonist ivuxolimab. This TCR was sampled from an adult with an advanced solid tumor such as melanoma, head and neck, liver or kidney cancer. As DNA, the CDR3 is TGCGCCAGCAGCCGGGAGATGAACACTGAAGCTTTCTTT. Its translation is CASSREMNTEAFF.